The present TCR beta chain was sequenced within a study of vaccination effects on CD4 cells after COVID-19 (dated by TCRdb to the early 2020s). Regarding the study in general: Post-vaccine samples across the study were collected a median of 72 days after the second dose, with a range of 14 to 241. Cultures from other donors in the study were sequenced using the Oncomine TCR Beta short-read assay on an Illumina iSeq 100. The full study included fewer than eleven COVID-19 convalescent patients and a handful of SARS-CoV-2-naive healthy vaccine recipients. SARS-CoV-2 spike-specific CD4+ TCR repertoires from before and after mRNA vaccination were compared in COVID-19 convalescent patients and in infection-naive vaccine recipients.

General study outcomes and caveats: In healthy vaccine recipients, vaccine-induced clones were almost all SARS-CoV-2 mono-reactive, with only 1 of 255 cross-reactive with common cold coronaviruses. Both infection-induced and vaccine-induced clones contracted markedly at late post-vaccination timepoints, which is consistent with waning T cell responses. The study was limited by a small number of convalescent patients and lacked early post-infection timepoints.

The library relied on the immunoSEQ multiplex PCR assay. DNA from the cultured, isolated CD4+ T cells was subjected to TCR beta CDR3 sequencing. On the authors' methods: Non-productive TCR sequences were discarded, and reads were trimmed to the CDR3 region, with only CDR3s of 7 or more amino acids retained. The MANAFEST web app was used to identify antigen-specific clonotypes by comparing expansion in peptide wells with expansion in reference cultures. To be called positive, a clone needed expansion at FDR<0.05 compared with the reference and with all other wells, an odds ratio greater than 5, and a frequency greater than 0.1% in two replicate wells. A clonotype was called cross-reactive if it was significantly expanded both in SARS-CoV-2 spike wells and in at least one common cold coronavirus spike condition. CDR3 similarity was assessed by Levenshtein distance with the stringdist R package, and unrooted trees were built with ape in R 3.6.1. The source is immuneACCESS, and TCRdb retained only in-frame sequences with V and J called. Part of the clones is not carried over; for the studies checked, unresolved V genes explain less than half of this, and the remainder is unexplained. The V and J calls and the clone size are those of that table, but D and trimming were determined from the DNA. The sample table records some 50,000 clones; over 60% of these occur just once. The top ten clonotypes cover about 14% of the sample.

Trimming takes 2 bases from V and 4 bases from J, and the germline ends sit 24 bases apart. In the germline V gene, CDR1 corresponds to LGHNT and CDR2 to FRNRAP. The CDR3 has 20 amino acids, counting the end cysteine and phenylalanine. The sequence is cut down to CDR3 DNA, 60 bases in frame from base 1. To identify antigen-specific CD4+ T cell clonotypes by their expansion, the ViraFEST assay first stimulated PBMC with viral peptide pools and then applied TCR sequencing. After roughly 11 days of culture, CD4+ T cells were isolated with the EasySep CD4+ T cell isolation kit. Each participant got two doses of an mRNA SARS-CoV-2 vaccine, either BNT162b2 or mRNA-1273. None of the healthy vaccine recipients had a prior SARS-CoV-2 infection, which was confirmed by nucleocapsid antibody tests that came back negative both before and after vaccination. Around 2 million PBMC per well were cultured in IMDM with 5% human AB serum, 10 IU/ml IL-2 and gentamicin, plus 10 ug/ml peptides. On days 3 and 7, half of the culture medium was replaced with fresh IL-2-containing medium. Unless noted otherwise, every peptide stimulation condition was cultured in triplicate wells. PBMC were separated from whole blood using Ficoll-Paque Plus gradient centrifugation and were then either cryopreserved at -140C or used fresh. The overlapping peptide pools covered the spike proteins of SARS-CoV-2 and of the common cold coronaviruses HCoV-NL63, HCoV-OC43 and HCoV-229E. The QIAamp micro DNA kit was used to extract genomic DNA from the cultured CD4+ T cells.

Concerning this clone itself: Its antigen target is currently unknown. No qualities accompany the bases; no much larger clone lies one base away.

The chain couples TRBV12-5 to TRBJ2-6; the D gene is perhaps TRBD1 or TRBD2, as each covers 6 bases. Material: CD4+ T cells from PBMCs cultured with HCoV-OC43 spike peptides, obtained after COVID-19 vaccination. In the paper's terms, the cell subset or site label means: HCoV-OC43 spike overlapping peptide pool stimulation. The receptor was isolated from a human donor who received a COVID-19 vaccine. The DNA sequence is TGTGCTAGTGGTTTGATAATTCATCGAGGAGGGGGGTTCGGGGCCAACGTCCTGACTTTC. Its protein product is CASGLIIHRGGGFGANVLTF. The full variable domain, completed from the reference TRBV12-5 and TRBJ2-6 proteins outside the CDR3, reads DARVTQTPRHKVTEMGQEVTMRCQPILGHNTVFWYRQTMMQGLELLAYFRNRAPLDDSGMPKDRFSAEMPDATLATLKIQPSEPRDSAVYFCASGLIIHRGGGFGANVLTFGAGSRLTVL.